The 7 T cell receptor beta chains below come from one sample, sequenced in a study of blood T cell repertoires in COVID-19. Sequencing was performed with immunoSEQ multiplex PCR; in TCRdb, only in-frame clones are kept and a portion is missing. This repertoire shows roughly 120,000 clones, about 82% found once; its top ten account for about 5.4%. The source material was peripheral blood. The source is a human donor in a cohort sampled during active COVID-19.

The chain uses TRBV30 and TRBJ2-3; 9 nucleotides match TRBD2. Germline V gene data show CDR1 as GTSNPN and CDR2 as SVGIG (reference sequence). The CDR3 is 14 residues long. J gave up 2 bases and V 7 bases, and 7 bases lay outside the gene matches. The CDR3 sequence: CAFLAGVVTDTQYF. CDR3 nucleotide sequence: TGTGCCTTTTTAGCGGGAGTGGTCACAGATACGCAGTATTTT.

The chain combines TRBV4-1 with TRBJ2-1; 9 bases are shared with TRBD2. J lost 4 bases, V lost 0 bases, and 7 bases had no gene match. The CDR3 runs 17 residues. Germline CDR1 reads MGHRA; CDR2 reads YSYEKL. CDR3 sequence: CASSQELAGNGYNEQFF. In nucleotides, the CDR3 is TGCGCCAGCAGCCAAGAACTAGCGGGTAATGGATACAATGAGCAGTTCTTC.

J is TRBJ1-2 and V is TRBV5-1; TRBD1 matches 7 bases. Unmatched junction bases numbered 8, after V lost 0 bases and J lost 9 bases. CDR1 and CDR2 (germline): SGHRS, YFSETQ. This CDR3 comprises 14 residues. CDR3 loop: CASSLADRVISYTF. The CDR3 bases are TGCGCCAGCAGCTTGGCTGACAGGGTAATTAGCTACACCTTC.

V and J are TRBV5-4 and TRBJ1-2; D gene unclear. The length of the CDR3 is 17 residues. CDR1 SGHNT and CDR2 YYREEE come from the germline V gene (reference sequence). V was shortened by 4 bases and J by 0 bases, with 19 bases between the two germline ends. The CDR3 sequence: CASSRPLEQAANYGYTF. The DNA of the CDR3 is TGTGCCAGCAGCCGCCCACTTGAGCAGGCAGCTAACTATGGCTACACCTTC.

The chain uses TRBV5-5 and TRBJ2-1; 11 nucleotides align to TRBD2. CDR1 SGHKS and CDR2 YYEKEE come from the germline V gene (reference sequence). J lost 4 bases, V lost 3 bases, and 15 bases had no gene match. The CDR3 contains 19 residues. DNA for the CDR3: TGTGCCAGCAGCTGGGGACTAGCGGTTAGCCAGGGTGGGTACAATGAGCAGTTCTTC. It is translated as CASSWGLAVSQGGYNEQFF.

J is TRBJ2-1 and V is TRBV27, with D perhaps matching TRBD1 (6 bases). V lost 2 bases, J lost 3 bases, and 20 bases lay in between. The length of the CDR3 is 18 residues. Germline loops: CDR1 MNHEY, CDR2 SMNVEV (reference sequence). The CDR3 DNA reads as TGTGCCAGCAGTTTAAAAAGGGGGATGGCTAGTCTCTACAATGAGCAGTTCTTC. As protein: CASSLKRGMASLYNEQFF.

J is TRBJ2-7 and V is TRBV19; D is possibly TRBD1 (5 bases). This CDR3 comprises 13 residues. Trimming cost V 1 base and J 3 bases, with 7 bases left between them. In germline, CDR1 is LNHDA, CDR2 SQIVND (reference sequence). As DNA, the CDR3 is TGTGCCAGTAGTATAGCAGGGAACTACGAGCAGTACTTC. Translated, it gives CASSIAGNYEQYF. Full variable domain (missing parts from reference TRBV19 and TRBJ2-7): DGGITQSPKYLFRKEGQNVTLSCEQNLNHDAMYWYRQDPGQGLRLIYYSQIVNDFQKGDIAEGYSVSREKKESFPLTVTSAQKNPTAFYLCASSIAGNYEQYFGPGTRLTVT.